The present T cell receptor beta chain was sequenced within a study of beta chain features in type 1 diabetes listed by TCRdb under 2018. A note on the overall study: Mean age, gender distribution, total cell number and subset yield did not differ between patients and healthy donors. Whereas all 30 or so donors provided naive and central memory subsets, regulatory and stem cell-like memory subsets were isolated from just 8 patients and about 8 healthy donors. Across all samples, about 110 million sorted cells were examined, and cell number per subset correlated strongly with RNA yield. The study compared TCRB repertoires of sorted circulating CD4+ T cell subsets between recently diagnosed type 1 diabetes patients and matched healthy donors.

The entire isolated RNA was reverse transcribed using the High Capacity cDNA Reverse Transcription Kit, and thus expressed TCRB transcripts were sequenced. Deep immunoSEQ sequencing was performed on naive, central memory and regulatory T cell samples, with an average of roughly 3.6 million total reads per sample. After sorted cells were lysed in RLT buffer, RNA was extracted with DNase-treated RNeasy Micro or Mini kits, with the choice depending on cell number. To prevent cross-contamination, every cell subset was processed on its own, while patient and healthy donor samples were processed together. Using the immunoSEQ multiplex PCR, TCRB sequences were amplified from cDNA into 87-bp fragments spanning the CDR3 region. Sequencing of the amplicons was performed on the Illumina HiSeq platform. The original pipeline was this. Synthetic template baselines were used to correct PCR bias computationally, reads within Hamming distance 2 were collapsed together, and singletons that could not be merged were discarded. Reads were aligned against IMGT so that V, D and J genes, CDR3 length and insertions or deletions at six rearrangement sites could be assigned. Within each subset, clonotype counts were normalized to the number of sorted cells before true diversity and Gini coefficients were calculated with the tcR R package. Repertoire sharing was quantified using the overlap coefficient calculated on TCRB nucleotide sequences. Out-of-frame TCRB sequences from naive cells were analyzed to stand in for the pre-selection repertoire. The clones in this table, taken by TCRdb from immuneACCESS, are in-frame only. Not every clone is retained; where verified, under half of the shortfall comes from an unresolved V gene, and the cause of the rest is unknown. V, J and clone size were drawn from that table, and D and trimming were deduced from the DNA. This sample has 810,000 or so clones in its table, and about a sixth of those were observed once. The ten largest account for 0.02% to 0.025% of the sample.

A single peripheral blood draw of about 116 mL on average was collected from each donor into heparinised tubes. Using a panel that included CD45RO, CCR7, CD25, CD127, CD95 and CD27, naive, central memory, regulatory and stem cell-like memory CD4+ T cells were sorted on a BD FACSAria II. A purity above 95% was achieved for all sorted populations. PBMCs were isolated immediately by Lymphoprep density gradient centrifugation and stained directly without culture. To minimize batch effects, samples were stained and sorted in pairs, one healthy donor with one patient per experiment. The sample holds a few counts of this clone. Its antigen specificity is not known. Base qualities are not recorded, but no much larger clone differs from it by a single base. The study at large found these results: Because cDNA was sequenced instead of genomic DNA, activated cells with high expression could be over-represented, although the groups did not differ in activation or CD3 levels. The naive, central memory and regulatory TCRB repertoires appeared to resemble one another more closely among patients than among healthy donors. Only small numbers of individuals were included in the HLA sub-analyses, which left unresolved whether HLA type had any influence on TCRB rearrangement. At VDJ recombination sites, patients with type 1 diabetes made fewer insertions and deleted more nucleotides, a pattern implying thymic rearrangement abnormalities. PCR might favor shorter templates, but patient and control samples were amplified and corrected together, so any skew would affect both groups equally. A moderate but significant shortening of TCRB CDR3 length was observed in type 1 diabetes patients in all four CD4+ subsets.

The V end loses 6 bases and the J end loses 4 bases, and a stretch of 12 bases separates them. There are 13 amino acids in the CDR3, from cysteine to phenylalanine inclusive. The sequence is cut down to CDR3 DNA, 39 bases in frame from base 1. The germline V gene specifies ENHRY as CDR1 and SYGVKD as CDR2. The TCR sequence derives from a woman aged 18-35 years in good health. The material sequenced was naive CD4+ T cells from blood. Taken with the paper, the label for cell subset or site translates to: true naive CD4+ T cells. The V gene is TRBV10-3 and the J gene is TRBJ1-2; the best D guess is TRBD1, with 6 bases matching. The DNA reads TGTGCCATCAGGATGGGGGGGCCCTATGGCTACACCTTC. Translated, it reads CAIRMGGPYGYTF.